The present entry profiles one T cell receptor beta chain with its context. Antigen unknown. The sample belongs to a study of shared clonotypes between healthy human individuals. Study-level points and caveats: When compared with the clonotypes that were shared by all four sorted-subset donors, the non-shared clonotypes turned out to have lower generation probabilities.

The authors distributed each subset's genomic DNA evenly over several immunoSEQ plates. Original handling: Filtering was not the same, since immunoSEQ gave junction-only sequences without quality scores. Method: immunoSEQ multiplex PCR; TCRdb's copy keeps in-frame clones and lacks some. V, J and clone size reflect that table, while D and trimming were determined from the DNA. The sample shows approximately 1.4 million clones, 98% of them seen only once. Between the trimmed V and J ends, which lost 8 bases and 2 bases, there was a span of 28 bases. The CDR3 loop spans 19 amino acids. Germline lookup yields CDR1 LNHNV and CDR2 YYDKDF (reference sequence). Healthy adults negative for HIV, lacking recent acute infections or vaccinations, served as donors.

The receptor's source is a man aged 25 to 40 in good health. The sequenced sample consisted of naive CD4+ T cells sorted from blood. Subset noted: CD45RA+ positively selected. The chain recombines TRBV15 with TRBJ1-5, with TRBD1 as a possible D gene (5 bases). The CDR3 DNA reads TGTGCCACCCGGCGACAGAACAACCTTCTTCTTAGCGGCAATCAGCCCCAGCATTTT. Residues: CATRRQNNLLLSGNQPQHF.